This T cell receptor (beta chain) was observed in a study of blood T cell repertoires in COVID-19. Turning to the study itself: The origin of the acute and convalescent COVID-19 samples was the United States, Italy and Spain. Sources were T cells, B-cell-depleted T cells, or PBMCs; the material itself was cDNA or gDNA.

Per germline, CDR1 SGHRS and CDR2 YFSETQ. J gave up 3 bases and V 3 bases, and 5 bases lay outside the gene matches. This CDR3 spans 14 amino acids. Study members were between about 18 and 95 years old and lived in 20 to 25 US regions. Which cohort a participant joined came from the clinical history participants gave. Clones were read by immunoSEQ multiplex PCR, and TCRdb kept only the in-frame ones, dropping some. The table shows 300,000 to 350,000 clones, with over 75% occurring only once. The source material was PBMCs or T cells enriched from blood (not recorded which). This chain connects TRBV5-1 to TRBJ1-1; 7 positions match TRBD1. The sequence derives from a man aged 25-45 years who had recovered from COVID-19. This chain's CDR3 is CASSSTGWDTEAFF. For the CDR3, the DNA is TGCGCCAGCAGCTCGACAGGGTGGGACACTGAAGCTTTCTTT. The full variable domain, in which reference TRBV5-1 and TRBJ1-1 provide the parts outside the CDR3, is KAGVTQTPRYLIKTRGQQVTLSCSPISGHRSVSWYQQTPGQGLQFLFEYFSETQRNKGNFPGRFSGRQFSNSRSEMNVSTLELGDSALYLCASSSTGWDTEAFFGQGTRLTVV.